A selection of T cell receptor beta chains follows, all from one sample in a study of cytomegalovirus exposure and HLA in healthy donors. The repertoire was sequenced with immunoSEQ multiplex PCR; TCRdb's copy has only in-frame clones and lacks some. The table lists approximately 170,000 clones, 70% to 90% of them singletons, with 2.4% in the top ten. Input material: PBMCs. These receptors were collected from a male donor in good health and CMV-seronegative. Each CDR3 is given with its conserved first and last residue. D genes are given only for firm matches. For some rows the clone size is stated as once, few or many, or as a class when expanded; others skip it.

J gene,clone size,CDR3 length,V gene,D gene,CDR3 DNA,CDR3 protein
TRBJ2-3,-,14,TRBV2,-,TGTGCCAGCATCCAGGCGAAAAGACAGGATACGCAGTATTTT,CASIQAKRQDTQYF
TRBJ2-1,-,12,TRBV7-9,-,TGTGCCAGCAGCGGGAGAACACCCGAGCAGTTCTTC,CASSGRTPEQFF
TRBJ2-2,few,15,TRBV6-5,-,TGTGCCAGCAGTACGCAGGGGACGAGAACCGGGGAGCTGTTTTTT,CASSTQGTRTGELFF
TRBJ1-2,-,12,TRBV7-9,-,TGTGCCAGCAGCTTAAACGGCTATGGCTACACCTTC,CASSLNGYGYTF
TRBJ1-2,-,11,TRBV27,-,TGTGCCAGCAGGTCTACGGAGGGCTACACCTTC,CASRSTEGYTF
TRBJ2-5,-,15,TRBV19,-,TGTGCCAGTAGTGCTCTACAGGGAGGGGGGGAGACCCAGTACTTC,CASSALQGGGETQYF
TRBJ2-7,-,14,TRBV7-3,-,TGTGCCAGCAGCTTAACGGACAGTTCATACGAGCAGTACTTC,CASSLTDSSYEQYF
TRBJ2-2,-,14,TRBV2,TRBD2,TGTGCCAGCGCACGGGGGGCGAACACCGGGGAGCTGTTTTTT,CASARGANTGELFF
TRBJ1-2,few,15,TRBV6-1,-,TGTGCCAGCTCACCCAGACAGCTCCAAAACTATGGCTACACCTTC,CASSPRQLQNYGYTF
TRBJ1-1,-,13,TRBV7-9,TRBD1,TGTGCCAGCAGCTTTGTCAGGGGGCCTGAAGCTTTCTTT,CASSFVRGPEAFF
TRBJ1-2,-,12,TRBV19,TRBD1,TGTGTCGAATCGGGACAGAACTATGGCTACACCTTC,CVESGQNYGYTF
TRBJ2-7,-,16,TRBV5-6,TRBD2,TGTGCCAGCAGCCTCCAGGTGGGGGGACTAGCAAACGAGCAGTACTTC,CASSLQVGGLANEQYF
TRBJ2-3,-,14,TRBV6-5,TRBD2,TGTGCCAGCAGACAAGCGGGGGGGCACGATACGCAGTATTTT,CASRQAGGHDTQYF
TRBJ2-7,-,16,TRBV6-5,-,TGTGCCAGCAGTTATGGCCCCTGGACAGATACTTACGAGCAGTACTTC,CASSYGPWTDTYEQYF
TRBJ2-2,-,15,TRBV27,-,TGTGCCAGCCGTTTCACAGGGCGGGTCACCGGGGAGCTGTTTTTT,CASRFTGRVTGELFF
TRBJ2-2,once,18,TRBV11-3,TRBD2,TGTGCCAGCACCCCTCGGGGGGGGAAGTCAACCAACACCGGGGAGCTGTTTTTT,CASTPRGGKSTNTGELFF
TRBJ1-6,-,16,TRBV14,-,TGTGCCAGCAGCCAAGGGGGGGGCTCCTATAATTCACCCCTCCACTTT,CASSQGGGSYNSPLHF
TRBJ1-1,-,15,TRBV28,-,TGTGCCAGCAGTCTGACAGGAATAAGCGGTGCTGAAGCTTTCTTT,CASSLTGISGAEAFF
TRBJ2-5,-,14,TRBV5-4,-,TGTGCCAGCAGCCCGGGACAAAGCCAAGAGACCCAGTACTTC,CASSPGQSQETQYF
TRBJ1-3,once,19,TRBV18,-,TGTGCCAGCTCTCCCCTTCGGGCAGGGGCGACAGACTCTGGAAACACCATATATTTT,CASSPLRAGATDSGNTIYF
TRBJ2-7,-,17,TRBV19,TRBD1,TGTGCCAGTAGTCCACGGACAGGGGGCGCAGAGGTTTACGAGCAGTACTTC,CASSPRTGGAEVYEQYF
TRBJ2-4,-,16,TRBV19,TRBD2,TGTGCCAGTACCCTAGGGGCGGGGCGGGAGGGTGACATTCAGTACTTC,CASTLGAGREGDIQYF
TRBJ2-1,-,15,TRBV5-1,TRBD2,TGCGCCAGCAGCCCTGGGGCTAGCGGGGCGCAGGGGCAGTTCTTC,CASSPGASGAQGQFF
TRBJ2-7,-,16,TRBV27,TRBD2,TGTGCCAGCAGTTTCGCGACTAGCGGGAGGGCCTACGAGCAGTACTTC,CASSFATSGRAYEQYF